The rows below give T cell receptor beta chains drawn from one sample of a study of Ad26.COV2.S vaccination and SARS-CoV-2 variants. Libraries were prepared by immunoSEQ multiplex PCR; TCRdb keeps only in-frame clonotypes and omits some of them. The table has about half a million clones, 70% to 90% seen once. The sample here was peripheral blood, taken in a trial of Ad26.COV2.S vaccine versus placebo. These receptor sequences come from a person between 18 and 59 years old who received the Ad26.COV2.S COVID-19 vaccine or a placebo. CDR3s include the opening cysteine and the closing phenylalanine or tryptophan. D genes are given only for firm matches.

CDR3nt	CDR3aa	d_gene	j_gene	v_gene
TGTGCCTGGGGGGGAAAGGACGGATCCCTCTATGGCTACACCTTC	CAWGGKDGSLYGYTF	NA	TRBJ1-2	TRBV30
TGTGCCAGCAGCGTAGCGGCGGGAGGATGGGAGACCCAGTACTTC	CASSVAAGGWETQYF	TRBD2	TRBJ2-5	TRBV9
TGTGCCAGCAGTGTGACCAGGGGTAGGAACACCATATATTTT	CASSVTRGRNTIYF	NA	TRBJ1-3	TRBV2
TGTGCCACCAGCAGAGATCGGAGCTACGAGCAGTACTTC	CATSRDRSYEQYF	NA	TRBJ2-7	TRBV15
TGTGCCAGCAGCTTACCGAGGGGAGGCACAGATACGCAGTATTTT	CASSLPRGGTDTQYF	NA	TRBJ2-3	TRBV7-9
TGTGCCATCAGTGATGATCCGTCGGAGTCCTACGAGCAGTACTTC	CAISDDPSESYEQYF	NA	TRBJ2-7	TRBV10-3
TGTGCCAGCAGCTCGCTTCAAATAGGACTAGCTCCGACCTCAGATACGCAGTATTTT	CASSSLQIGLAPTSDTQYF	TRBD2	TRBJ2-3	TRBV5-6
TGCAGCGTTGAACTTGTAGGGCTCGGGACTACGCAGTATTTT	CSVELVGLGTTQYF	NA	TRBJ2-3	TRBV29-1
TGTGCCACAAGCGGGTATTCCGGGGAGCTGTTTTTT	CATSGYSGELFF	NA	TRBJ2-2	TRBV7-6
TGCGCCAGCCGGGGGGCAACTGAAGCTTTCTTT	CASRGATEAFF	NA	TRBJ1-1	TRBV5-1